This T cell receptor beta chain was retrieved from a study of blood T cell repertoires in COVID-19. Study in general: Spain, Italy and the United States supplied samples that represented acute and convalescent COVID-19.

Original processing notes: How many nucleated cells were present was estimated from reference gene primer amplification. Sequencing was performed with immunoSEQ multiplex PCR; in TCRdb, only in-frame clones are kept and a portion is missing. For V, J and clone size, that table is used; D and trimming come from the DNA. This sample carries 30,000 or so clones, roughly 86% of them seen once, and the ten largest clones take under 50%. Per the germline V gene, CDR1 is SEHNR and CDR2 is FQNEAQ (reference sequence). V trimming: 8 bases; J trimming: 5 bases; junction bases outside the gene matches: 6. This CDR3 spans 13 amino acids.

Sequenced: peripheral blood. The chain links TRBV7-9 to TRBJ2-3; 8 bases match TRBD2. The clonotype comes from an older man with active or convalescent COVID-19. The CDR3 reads CASGVAGQDTQYF. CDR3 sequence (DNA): TGTGCCAGCGGTGTAGCGGGACAAGATACGCAGTATTTT.